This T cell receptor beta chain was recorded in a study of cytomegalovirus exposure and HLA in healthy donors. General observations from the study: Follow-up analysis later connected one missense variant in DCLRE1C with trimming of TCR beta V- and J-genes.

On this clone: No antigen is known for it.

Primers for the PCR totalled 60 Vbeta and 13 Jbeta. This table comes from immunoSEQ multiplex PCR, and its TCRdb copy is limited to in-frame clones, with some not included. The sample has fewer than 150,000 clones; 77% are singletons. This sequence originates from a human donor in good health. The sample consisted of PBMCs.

The CDR3, as DNA: TGTGCCAGCACCCCTAGGAACACTGAAGCTTTCTTT. Translated, it gives CASTPRNTEAFF. This chain joins TRBV2 and TRBJ1-1; D not resolved. Germline V gene lookup returns CDR1 SNHLY and CDR2 FYNNEI. The ends were cut back, 7 bases at V and 1 base at J, with 7 bases in the middle. The CDR3 loop spans 12 amino acids.